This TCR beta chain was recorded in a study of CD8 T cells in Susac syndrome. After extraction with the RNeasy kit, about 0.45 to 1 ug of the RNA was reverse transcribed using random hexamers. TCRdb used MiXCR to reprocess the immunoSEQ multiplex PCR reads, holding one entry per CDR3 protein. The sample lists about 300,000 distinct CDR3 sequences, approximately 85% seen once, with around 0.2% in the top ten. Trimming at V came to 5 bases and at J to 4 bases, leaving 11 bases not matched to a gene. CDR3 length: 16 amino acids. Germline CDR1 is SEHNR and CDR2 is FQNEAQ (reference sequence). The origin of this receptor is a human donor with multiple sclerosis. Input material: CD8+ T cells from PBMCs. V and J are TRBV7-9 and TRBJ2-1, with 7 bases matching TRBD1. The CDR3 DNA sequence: TGTGCCAGCAGCCCTATACTGACAGGGCCGTACAATGAGCAGTTCTTC. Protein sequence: CASSPILTGPYNEQFF.